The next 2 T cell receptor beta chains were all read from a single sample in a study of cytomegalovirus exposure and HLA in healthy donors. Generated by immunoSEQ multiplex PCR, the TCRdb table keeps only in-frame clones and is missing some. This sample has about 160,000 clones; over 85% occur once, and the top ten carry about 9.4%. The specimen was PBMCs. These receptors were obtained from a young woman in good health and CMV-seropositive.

The CDR3 DNA is TGTGCCAGCAGCTTTATAGGAGATAATGAGCAGTTCTTC. Encoded protein: CASSFIGDNEQFF. This rearrangement joins TRBV5-4 to TRBJ2-1; no clear D gene. The V and J ends lost 2 bases and 7 bases respectively, with 10 bases between them. The CDR3 loop spans 13 amino acids. Germline CDR1 is SGHNT and CDR2 is YYREEE (reference sequence). Full variable domain (rest looked up from reference TRBV5-4 and TRBJ2-1): ETGVTQSPTHLIKTRGQQVTLRCSSQSGHNTVSWYQQALGQGPQFIFQYYREEENGRGNFPPRFSGLQFPNYSSELNVNALELDDSALYLCASSFIGDNEQFFGPGTRLTVL.

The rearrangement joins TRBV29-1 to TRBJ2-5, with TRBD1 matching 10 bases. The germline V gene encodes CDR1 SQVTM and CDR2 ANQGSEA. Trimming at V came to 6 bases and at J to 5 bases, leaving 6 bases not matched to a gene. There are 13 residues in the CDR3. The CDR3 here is CSVRTGGVETQYF. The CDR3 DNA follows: TGCAGCGTGAGGACAGGGGGTGTTGAGACCCAGTACTTC.